This T cell receptor (beta chain) was observed in a study of blood T cell repertoires in COVID-19 (dated by TCRdb to 2018 to 2021). Regarding the research as a whole: Collaborator samples came from the United States, Italy and Spain and covered acute and convalescent phases of COVID-19. A freely available public database, intended as a resource for researchers studying the immune response to SARS-CoV-2, is where the repertoires were released. Where available, HLA class I and class II types were taken from metadata supplied by the sample provider and were not determined by assay-based typing. Deeply sampled blood TCRbeta repertoires from subjects exposed to, actively infected with, or recovered from COVID-19 were included in the dataset. A de-identified subject ID, COVID-19 status, age in years and sex were almost always included in the sample metadata. The prospective study material was composed of cDNA or gDNA derived from T cells, B-cell-depleted T cells, or PBMCs. Samples were obtained from the ongoing ImmuneRACE study (first 160 participants) and from over 1,000 subjects provided by 6 global collaborators. What the research found in general, with its limitations: How much clinical and demographic metadata was included differed by source and by participant, and the metadata was provided uncurated.

Each collaborating institution followed its own protocols to collect whole blood in K2EDTA tubes. Collaborator samples were shipped for TCRbeta analysis as frozen whole blood, isolated PBMCs, or DNA extracted from either sample type. The germline V gene (reference sequence) sets CDR1 to SEHNR and CDR2 to FQNEAQ. V is cut by 5 bases and J by 5 bases, and the space between the germline ends is 13 bases. Including cysteine and phenylalanine, the CDR3 has 13 amino acids. Only the CDR3 DNA is retained, 39 bases long and in frame from the first base. Points on this clone: Its antigen remains unidentified. Base qualities are not recorded, but no much larger clone differs from it by a single base. Different DNA sequences within this sample yield the same CDR3.

TCRbeta CDR3 regions were amplified from genomic DNA by means of the immunoSEQ Assay, a bias-controlled multiplex PCR. For the original study's pipeline: The number of nucleated cells in each sample was estimated by amplification of reference gene primers within the assay. To quantify the absolute abundance of each unique TCRbeta CDR3 rearrangement, sequence reads were collapsed and filtered. For each sample, productive Simpson clonality was calculated by taking the square root of Simpson's diversity index across productive rearrangements. TCRdb took this table from immuneACCESS and kept in-frame rearrangements with V and J called. Such tables lack part of the clones; where checked against another copy, unresolved V genes explain under half of the gap, and the rest is unexplained. V, J and clone size were drawn from that table, and D and trimming were deduced from the DNA. The sample data list around 130,000 clones, and around nine tenths of these were observed just once. Together, the top ten hold around 5% of the sample.

The sample was peripheral blood. The rearranged chain carries TRBV7-9 and TRBJ2-7, with the D gene not clear enough to name. The receptor was derived from a human donor in a cohort sampled during active COVID-19. The DNA sequence follows: TGTGCCAGCAGCCAAGCGACGCAGCACGAGCAGTACTTC. Protein translation: CASSQATQHEQYF.